Each of the 20 T cell receptor beta chains below was sequenced from the same sample in a study of cytomegalovirus exposure and HLA in healthy donors. The PCR used 60 Vbeta and 13 Jbeta primers. Assay used: immunoSEQ multiplex PCR; TCRdb lists only in-frame clones, some missing. The sample consists of under 170,000 clones, approximately 60% of them appearing once. The sequencing sample was made of PBMCs. These receptors were taken from a woman in her fifties or sixties in good health and CMV-seropositive.

The rearrangement joins TRBV9 to TRBJ2-1; 7 positions match TRBD1. The CDR3 has 16 amino acids. Germline-derived CDR1 and CDR2 are SGDLS and YYNGEE. V shed 5 bases, J shed 6 bases, and the junction held 14 bases outside the gene matches. The CDR3 DNA is TGTGCCAGCAGTGTTTACGACAGGGAAATAGGCAATGAGCAGTTCTTC. It translates to CASSVYDREIGNEQFF.

This clone was observed a handful of times. The V call is TRBV9, the J call TRBJ1-5; tentative D call: TRBD1 (5 bases). The V end lost 4 bases, the J end lost 5 bases, and 13 bases lay between the germline ends. Germline V gives CDR1 SGDLS, CDR2 YYNGEE. The CDR3 runs to 14 residues. In nucleotides, the CDR3 is TGTGCCAGCAGCCCCTTTTGGGGGGATCAGCCCCAGCATTTT. Residues: CASSPFWGDQPQHF.

The chain uses TRBV7-3 and TRBJ2-2; TRBD2 matches at 8 bases. The CDR3 consists of 16 residues. Germline V gene sequence: CDR1 SGHTA, CDR2 FQGTGA. After removal of 0 bases from V and 2 bases from J, the junction contained 2 bases not matched to a gene. CDR3 DNA: TGTGCCAGCAGCTTAACTAGCGGGATAAACACCGGGGAGCTGTTTTTT. As protein: CASSLTSGINTGELFF.

The rearrangement links TRBV11-2 to TRBJ1-2, with D uncertain. In germline, CDR1 is SGHAT, CDR2 FQNNGV. This CDR3 contains 13 residues. The ends were cut back, 6 bases at V and 4 bases at J, with 12 bases in the middle. The CDR3 nucleotides are TGTGCCAGCAGTTTGGGGAGTCCCTATGGCTACACCTTC. It encodes CASSLGSPYGYTF.

About this clone: Other nucleotide sequences in the sample specify the same CDR3. The chain employs TRBV27 and TRBJ2-7; no definite D call. In germline, CDR1 is MNHEY, CDR2 SMNVEV (reference sequence). Trimming took 4 bases from V and 7 from J, leaving 14 bases between them. CDR3 length: 13 residues. The CDR3 sequence: CASSSFLQREQYF. The DNA of the CDR3 is TGTGCCAGCAGTTCCTTCCTTCAGAGGGAGCAGTACTTC.

CDR3 DNA sequence: TGTGCCAGCAGCTTAGTAGCGACCTCTAGCACAGATACGCAGTATTTT. Protein sequence: CASSLVATSSTDTQYF. This chain joins TRBV11-2 and TRBJ2-3; TRBD2 might be the D (5 bases). Trimming removed 1 base at V and 0 bases at J, with 11 bases between. This CDR3 has 16 residues. Germline assignment: CDR1 SGHAT and CDR2 FQNNGV.

This clone was seen only a few times. The rearrangement joins TRBV29-1 to TRBJ1-2, with 8 bases identical to TRBD1. The CDR3 totals 15 residues. Per germline, CDR1 SQVTM and CDR2 ANQGSEA. The J segment lost 6 bases and the V segment lost 5 bases, leaving 14 bases of the junction unmatched. CDR3 amino acids: CSVLRQGTPPNGYTF. Here the CDR3 DNA reads TGCAGCGTTCTTCGACAGGGGACACCGCCTAATGGCTACACCTTC.

V and J are TRBV19 and TRBJ2-5; 7 nucleotides agree with TRBD1. There are 14 residues in the CDR3. Unmatched junction bases numbered 7, after V lost 3 bases and J lost 6 bases. In germline, CDR1 is LNHDA, CDR2 SQIVND (reference sequence). CDR3 sequence reads: CASSMKGGLKTQYF. CDR3 bases: TGTGCCAGTAGTATGAAAGGGGGCTTAAAGACCCAGTACTTC.

The rearrangement joins TRBV2 to TRBJ2-5; 11 bases line up with TRBD1. CDR3 length: 15 amino acids. V was pared by 8 bases and J by 5 bases, with 10 bases of the junction left unmatched. CDR1 is SNHLY and CDR2 is FYNNEI in the germline V gene. This CDR3 reads CASGNPGTGGETQYF. In nucleotides, the CDR3 is TGTGCCAGCGGAAATCCGGGGACAGGGGGTGAGACCCAGTACTTC.

A few counts support this clone. The genes are TRBV27 and TRBJ1-3; D remains unclear. Germline CDR1 reads MNHEY; CDR2 reads SMNVEV (reference sequence). V lost 6 bases and J lost 2, with 5 bases in between. CDR3 length: 12 residues. CDR3 DNA: TGTGCCAGCAGGGGCACTGGAAACACCATATATTTT. This gives the protein CASRGTGNTIYF.

The V call is TRBV7-8, the J call TRBJ1-1, with 7 positions matching TRBD1. CDR1 is SGHVS and CDR2 is FQNEAQ in the germline V gene. This CDR3 is 13 amino acids long. J lost 2 bases, V lost 6 bases, and 3 bases had no gene match. The CDR3 sequence: CASSRDRNTEAFF. The CDR3 DNA reads as TGTGCCAGCAGTCGGGACAGAAACACTGAAGCTTTCTTT. The entire variable domain, with the rest obtained from reference TRBV7-8 and TRBJ1-1, is as follows: GAGVSQSPRYKVAKRGQDVALRCDPISGHVSLFWYQQALGQGPEFLTYFQNEAQLDKSGLPSDRFFAERPEGSVSTLKIQRTQQEDSAVYLCASSRDRNTEAFFGQGTRLTVV.

The chain links TRBV4-3 to TRBJ2-1; TRBD2 matches at 7 bases. The J segment lost 4 bases and the V segment lost 0 bases, leaving 9 bases of the junction unmatched. The CDR3 consists of 17 residues. Germline V lookup: CDR1 LGHNA, CDR2 YSLEER. As DNA, the CDR3 is TGCGCCAGCAGCCAAGATTGGCTAGCGGCTTCATACAATGAGCAGTTCTTC. Its translation is CASSQDWLAASYNEQFF.

The chain has TRBV10-2 and TRBJ1-1; the D is unclear. The V end lost 4 bases, the J end lost 6 bases, and 12 bases lay between the germline ends. The CDR3 extends over 13 amino acids. Per the germline V gene, CDR1 is WSHSY and CDR2 is SAAADI. The CDR3 region is CASSVPYPPEAFF. CDR3 bases: TGCGCCAGCAGTGTCCCCTATCCCCCTGAAGCTTTCTTT.

V gene TRBV2 combines with J gene TRBJ2-5; D might be TRBD1 (6 bases). The CDR3 extends over 15 amino acids. Germline V gene sequence: CDR1 SNHLY, CDR2 FYNNEI. Trimming removed 3 bases from V and 0 bases from J, with 11 bases in between. CDR3 region: CASSENRAYQETQYF. The CDR3, as DNA: TGTGCCAGCAGTGAGAACAGGGCGTACCAAGAGACCCAGTACTTC.

As to this clone: Other DNA sequences in the sample encode the same CDR3. The chain recombines TRBV28 with TRBJ1-5; D call uncertain. With 6 bases removed from V and 0 bases from J, the gap between germline ends came to 12 bases. Germline CDR1 reads MDHEN; CDR2 reads SYDVKM. CDR3 length equals 15 residues. The CDR3 sequence: CASSLRVYSNQPQHF. CDR3 nucleotides: TGTGCCAGCAGCCTACGGGTTTATAGCAATCAGCCCCAGCATTTT.

The CDR3 protein is CSARPAYEQYF. For the CDR3, the DNA is TGCAGTGCTAGACCCGCCTACGAGCAGTACTTC. V gene TRBV20-1 combines with J gene TRBJ2-7; D gene unclear. V lost 2 bases and J 2 bases, leaving 4 bases between the germline ends. The CDR3 consists of 11 residues. The germline CDR1 and CDR2 sequences are DFQATT and SNEGSKA (reference sequence).

The rearrangement joins TRBV11-3 to TRBJ2-1, with D unresolved. Between the trimmed V and J ends, which lost 1 base and 7 bases, there was a span of 8 bases. CDR3 length: 13 amino acids. Germline V gene lookup returns CDR1 SGHNT and CDR2 YENEEA. The CDR3 nucleotides are TGTGCCAGCAGCTTAGTGTCCGGGAATGAGCAGTTCTTC. This codes for CASSLVSGNEQFF. Full variable domain (remainder filled in from reference TRBV11-3 and TRBJ2-1): EAGVVQSPRYKIIEKKQPVAFWCNPISGHNTLYWYLQNLGQGPELLIRYENEEAVDDSQLPKDRFSAERLKGVDSTLKIQPAELGDSAVYLCASSLVSGNEQFFGPGTRLTVL.

In this sample, this clone turned up once. This sample includes further DNA sequences coding for the same CDR3. The chain is built from TRBV6-1 and TRBJ2-7, with D possibly matching TRBD2 (5 bases). V shed 1 base and J shed 8 bases, with 9 bases lying between them. Germline V gives CDR1 MNHNS, CDR2 SASEGT. The CDR3 sequence is 12 residues long. The CDR3 sequence: CASSEGREQQYF. The CDR3 DNA is TGTGCCAGCAGTGAAGGAAGGGAGCAGCAGTACTTC.

The chain carries TRBV15 and TRBJ2-7, with 12 positions matching TRBD2. Germline CDR1 is LNHNV and CDR2 is YYDKDF (reference sequence). Trimming took 5 bases from V and 3 from J; bases not matched to a gene: 14. The CDR3 consists of 18 residues. CDR3 sequence reads: CATSGVGGLAGGLYEQYF. The CDR3 coding sequence is TGTGCCACCAGCGGTGTAGGAGGCCTAGCGGGAGGGCTCTACGAGCAGTACTTC.

This sequence joins TRBV11-2 and TRBJ2-7; 8 positions agree with TRBD2. The V segment lost 3 bases and the J segment 4 bases; nucleotides outside the gene matches: 5. CDR3 length equals 14 residues. The V gene's germline CDR1 is SGHAT and CDR2 FQNNGV. CDR3 region: CASSFSGGSYEQYF. The CDR3 nucleotides read TGTGCCAGCAGCTTTTCGGGGGGGTCTTACGAGCAGTACTTC.